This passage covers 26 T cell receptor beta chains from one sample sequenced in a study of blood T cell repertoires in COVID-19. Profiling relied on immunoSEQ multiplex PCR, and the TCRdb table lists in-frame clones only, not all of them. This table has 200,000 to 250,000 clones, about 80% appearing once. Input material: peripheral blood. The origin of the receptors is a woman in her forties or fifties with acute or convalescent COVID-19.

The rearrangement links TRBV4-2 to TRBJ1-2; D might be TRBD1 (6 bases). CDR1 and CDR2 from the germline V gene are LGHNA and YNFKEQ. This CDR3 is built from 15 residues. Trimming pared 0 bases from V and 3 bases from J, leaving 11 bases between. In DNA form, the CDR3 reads TGTGCCAGCAGCCAAGAGATTGGGACATACTATGGCTACACCTTC. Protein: CASSQEIGTYYGYTF.

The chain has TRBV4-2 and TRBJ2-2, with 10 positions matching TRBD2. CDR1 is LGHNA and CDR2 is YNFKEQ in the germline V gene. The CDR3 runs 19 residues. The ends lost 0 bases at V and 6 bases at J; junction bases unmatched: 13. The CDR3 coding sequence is TGTGCCAGCAGCCAAGATTTAGGGGCTAGCGGGAGTTATGCCGGGGAGCTGTTTTTT. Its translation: CASSQDLGASGSYAGELFF.

The CDR3 region is CASSTGGPYNEQFF. Written as DNA, the CDR3 is TGTGCCAGTAGTACCGGGGGGCCCTACAATGAGCAGTTCTTC. This chain joins TRBV19 and TRBJ2-1, with a weak D call TRBD2 (7 bases). V lost 4 bases, J lost 2 bases, and 9 bases lay in between. Germline CDR1 reads LNHDA; CDR2 reads SQIVND (reference sequence). CDR3 length: 14 residues.

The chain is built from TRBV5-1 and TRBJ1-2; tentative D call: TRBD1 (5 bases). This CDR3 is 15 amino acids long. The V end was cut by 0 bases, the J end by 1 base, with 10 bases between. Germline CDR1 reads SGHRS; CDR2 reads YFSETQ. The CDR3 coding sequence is TGCGCCAGCAGCTTGGTTCAGGGTAGTAACTATGGCTACACCTTC. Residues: CASSLVQGSNYGYTF.

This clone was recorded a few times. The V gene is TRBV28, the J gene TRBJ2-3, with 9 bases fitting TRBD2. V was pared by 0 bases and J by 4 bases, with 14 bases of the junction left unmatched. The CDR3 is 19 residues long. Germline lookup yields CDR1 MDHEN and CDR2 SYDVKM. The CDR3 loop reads CASSLWSSHGGGASDTQYF. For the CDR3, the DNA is TGTGCCAGCAGTTTATGGTCCAGTCACGGCGGGGGGGCATCAGATACGCAGTATTTT. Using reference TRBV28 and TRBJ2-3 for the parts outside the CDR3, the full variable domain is DVKVTQSSRYLVKRTGEKVFLECVQDMDHENMFWYRQDPGLGLRLIYFSYDVKMKEKGDIPEGYSVSREKKERFSLILESASTNQTSMYLCASSLWSSHGGGASDTQYFGPGTRLTVL.

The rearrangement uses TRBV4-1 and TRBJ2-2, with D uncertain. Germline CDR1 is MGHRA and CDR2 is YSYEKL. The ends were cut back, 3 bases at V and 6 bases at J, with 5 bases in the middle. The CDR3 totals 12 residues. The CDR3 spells CASSQGPGELFF. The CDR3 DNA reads TGCGCCAGCAGCCAGGGCCCCGGGGAGCTGTTTTTT.

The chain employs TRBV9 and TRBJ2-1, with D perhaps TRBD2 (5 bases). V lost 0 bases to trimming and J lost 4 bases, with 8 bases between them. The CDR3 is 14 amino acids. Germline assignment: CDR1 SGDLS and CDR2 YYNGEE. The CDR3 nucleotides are TGTGCCAGCAGCGTAGACGGGGAGTACAATGAGCAGTTCTTC. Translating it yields CASSVDGEYNEQFF.

This CDR3 is CASSFGQDNEKLFF. CDR3 DNA: TGTGCCAGCAGTTTCGGACAGGATAATGAAAAACTGTTTTTT. The rearrangement joins TRBV28 to TRBJ1-4; 7 nucleotides line up with TRBD1. Trimming at V came to 3 bases and at J to 4 bases, leaving 2 bases not matched to a gene. The CDR3 extends over 14 amino acids. The germline gives CDR1 MDHEN, CDR2 SYDVKM.

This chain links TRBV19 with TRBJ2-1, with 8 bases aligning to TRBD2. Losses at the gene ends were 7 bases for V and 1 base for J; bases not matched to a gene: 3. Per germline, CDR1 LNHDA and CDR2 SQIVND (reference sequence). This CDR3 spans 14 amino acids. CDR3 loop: CASIERGSYNEQFF. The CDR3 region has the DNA TGTGCCAGTATTGAGCGGGGGTCCTACAATGAGCAGTTCTTC. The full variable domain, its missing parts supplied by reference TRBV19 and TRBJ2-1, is DGGITQSPKYLFRKEGQNVTLSCEQNLNHDAMYWYRQDPGQGLRLIYYSQIVNDFQKGDIAEGYSVSREKKESFPLTVTSAQKNPTAFYLCASIERGSYNEQFFGPGTRLTVL.

This chain's CDR3 is CASSSDVGAQYAFF. CDR3 in DNA: TGTGCCAGCAGCTCAGATGTGGGGGCGCAGTATGCTTTCTTT. The gene calls are TRBV7-3 and TRBJ1-1, with D perhaps TRBD1 (6 bases). The germline V gene has CDR1 SGHTA and CDR2 FQGTGA. The CDR3 length is 14 residues. The ends were cut back, 4 bases at V and 11 bases at J, with 20 bases in the middle. The full variable domain, with the rest looked up from reference TRBV7-3 and TRBJ1-1, is GAGVSQTPSNKVTEKGKYVELRCDPISGHTALYWYRQSLGQGPEFLIYFQGTGAADDSGLPNDRFFAVRPEGSVSTLKIQRTERGDSAVYLCASSSDVGAQYAFFGQGTRLTVV.

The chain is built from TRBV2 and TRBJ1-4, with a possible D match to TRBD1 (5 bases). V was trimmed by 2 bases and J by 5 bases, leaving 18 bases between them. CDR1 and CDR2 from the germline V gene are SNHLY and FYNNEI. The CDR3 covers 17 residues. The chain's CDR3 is CASSESLGGVANEKLFF. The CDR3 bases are TGTGCCAGCAGTGAAAGCCTGGGAGGGGTCGCCAATGAAAAACTGTTTTTT.

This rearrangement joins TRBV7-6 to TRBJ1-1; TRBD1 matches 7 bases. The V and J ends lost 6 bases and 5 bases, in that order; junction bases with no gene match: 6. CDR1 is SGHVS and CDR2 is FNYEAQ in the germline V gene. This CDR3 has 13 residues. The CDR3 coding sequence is TGTGCCAGCAGTCAAACAGGGGCGACTGAAGCTTTCTTT. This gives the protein CASSQTGATEAFF.

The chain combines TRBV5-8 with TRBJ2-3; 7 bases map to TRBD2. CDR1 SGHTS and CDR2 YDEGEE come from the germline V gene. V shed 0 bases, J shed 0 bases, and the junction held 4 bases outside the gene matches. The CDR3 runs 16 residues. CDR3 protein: CASSLVGGSSTDTQYF. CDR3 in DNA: TGTGCCAGCAGCTTGGTCGGGGGGTCGAGCACAGATACGCAGTATTTT.

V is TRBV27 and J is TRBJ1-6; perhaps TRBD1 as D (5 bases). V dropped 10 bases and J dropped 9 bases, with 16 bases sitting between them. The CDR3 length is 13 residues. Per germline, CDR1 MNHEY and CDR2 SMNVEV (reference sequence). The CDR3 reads CAIRAGLTSPLHF. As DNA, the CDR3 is TGTGCCATCAGGGCAGGGTTGACTTCACCCCTCCACTTT.

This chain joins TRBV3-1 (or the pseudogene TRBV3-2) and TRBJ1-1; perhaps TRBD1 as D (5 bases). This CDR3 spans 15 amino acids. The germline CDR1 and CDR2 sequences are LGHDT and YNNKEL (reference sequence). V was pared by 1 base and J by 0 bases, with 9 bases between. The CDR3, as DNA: TGTGCCAGCAGCCAAGCGGGGGATTTGAACACTGAAGCTTTCTTT. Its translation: CASSQAGDLNTEAFF.

CDR3 loop: CATKLQGPNTEAFF. CDR3 bases: TGTGCCACCAAACTACAGGGCCCGAACACTGAAGCTTTCTTT. V usage is TRBV24-1 and J usage is TRBJ1-1, with D possibly TRBD1 on 6 matching bases. Trimming took 8 bases from V and 1 from J, leaving 13 bases between them. The CDR3 sequence is 14 residues long. Germline V CDR1 and CDR2: KGHDR, SFDVKD.

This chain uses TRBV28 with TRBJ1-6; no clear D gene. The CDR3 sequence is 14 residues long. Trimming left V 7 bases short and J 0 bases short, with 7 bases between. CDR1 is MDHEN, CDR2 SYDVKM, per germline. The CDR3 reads CASIHGSYNSPLHF. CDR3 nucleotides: TGTGCCAGCATTCACGGCTCCTATAATTCACCCCTCCACTTT.

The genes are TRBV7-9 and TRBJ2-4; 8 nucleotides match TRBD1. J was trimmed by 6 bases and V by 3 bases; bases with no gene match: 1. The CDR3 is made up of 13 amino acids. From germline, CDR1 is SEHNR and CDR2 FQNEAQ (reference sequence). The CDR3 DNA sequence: TGTGCCAGCAGCTTGGGGACAGGAAACATTCAGTACTTC. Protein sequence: CASSLGTGNIQYF.

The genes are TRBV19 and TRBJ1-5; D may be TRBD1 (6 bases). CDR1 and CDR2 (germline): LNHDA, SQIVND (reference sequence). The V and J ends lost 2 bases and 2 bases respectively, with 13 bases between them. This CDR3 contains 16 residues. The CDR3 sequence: CASSITRGFGNQPQHF. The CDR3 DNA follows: TGTGCCAGTAGTATAACCAGGGGATTTGGCAATCAGCCCCAGCATTTT.

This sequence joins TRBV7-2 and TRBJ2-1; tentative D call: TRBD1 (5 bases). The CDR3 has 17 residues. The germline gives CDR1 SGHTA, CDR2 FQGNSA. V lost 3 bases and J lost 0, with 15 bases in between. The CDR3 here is CASSFSLGRSSYNEQFF. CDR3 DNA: TGTGCCAGCAGCTTTTCTTTGGGGCGCAGCTCCTACAATGAGCAGTTCTTC.

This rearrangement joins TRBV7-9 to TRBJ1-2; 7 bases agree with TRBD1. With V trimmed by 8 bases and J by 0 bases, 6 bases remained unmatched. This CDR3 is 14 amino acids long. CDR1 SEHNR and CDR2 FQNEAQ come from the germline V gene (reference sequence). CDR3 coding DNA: TGTGCCAGCCAACGGGACAGAGCTAACTATGGCTACACCTTC. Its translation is CASQRDRANYGYTF.

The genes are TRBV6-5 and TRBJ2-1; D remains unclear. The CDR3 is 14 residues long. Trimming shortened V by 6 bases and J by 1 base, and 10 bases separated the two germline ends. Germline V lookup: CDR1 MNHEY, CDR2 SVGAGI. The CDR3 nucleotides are TGTGCCAGCAGCCCGCAGAGGTCCTACAATGAGCAGTTCTTC. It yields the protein CASSPQRSYNEQFF.

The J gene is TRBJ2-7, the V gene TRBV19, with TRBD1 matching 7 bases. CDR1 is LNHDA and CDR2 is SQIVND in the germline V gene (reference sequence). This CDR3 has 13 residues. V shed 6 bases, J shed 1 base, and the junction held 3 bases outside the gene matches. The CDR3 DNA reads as TGTGCCAGTAGAAGGGGACAGTCCTACGAGCAGTACTTC. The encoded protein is CASRRGQSYEQYF. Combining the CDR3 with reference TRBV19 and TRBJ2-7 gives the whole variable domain DGGITQSPKYLFRKEGQNVTLSCEQNLNHDAMYWYRQDPGQGLRLIYYSQIVNDFQKGDIAEGYSVSREKKESFPLTVTSAQKNPTAFYLCASRRGQSYEQYFGPGTRLTVT.

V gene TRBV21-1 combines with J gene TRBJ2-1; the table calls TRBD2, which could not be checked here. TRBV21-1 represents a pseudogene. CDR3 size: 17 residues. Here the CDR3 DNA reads TGTGCCAGCAGAAAAAGGAGAGCGCATACCTCCTACAATGAGCAGTTCTTC. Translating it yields CASRKRRAHTSYNEQFF.

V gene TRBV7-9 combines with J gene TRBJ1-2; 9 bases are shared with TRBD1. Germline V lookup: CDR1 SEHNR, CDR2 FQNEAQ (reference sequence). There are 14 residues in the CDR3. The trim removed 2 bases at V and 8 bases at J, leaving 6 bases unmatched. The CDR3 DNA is TGTGCCAGCAGCTTAATATGGACAGGGGAAGGCTACACCTTC. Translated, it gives CASSLIWTGEGYTF.

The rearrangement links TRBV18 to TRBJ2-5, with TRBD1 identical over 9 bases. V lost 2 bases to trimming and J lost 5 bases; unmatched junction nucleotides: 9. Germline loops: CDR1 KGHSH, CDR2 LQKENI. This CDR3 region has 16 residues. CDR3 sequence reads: CASSPVPGQGGETQYF. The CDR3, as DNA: TGTGCCAGCTCACCAGTCCCGGGACAGGGAGGGGAGACCCAGTACTTC.